Each of the 2 T cell receptor beta chains below was sequenced from the same sample in a study of T-cell memory formation after mild COVID-19. TCRdb analysed the 5' RACE reads with MiXCR anew, one entry per CDR3 protein. Of almost 35,000 distinct CDR3 sequences in the sample, 7% to 8% were seen once. Sequencing was performed on PBMCs or a T cell subset sorted from them (not recorded which). The receptor source for this set is a man in his late teens or twenties who had mild COVID-19 (a few samples of this study predate the infection). Cell type and time point are not known.

This clonotype was recorded at least ten times. The chain has TRBV11-2 and TRBJ2-3; the D is unclear. Germline values: CDR1 SGHAT, CDR2 FQNNGV. Trimming took off 1 base at V and 7 bases at J, with 9 bases between the two ends. The CDR3 contains 13 residues. CDR3 region: CASSLGARYTQYF. Here the CDR3 DNA reads TGTGCCAGCAGCTTAGGGGCGCGGTATACGCAGTATTTT.

This clonotype was seen many times. The V gene is TRBV7-9, the J gene TRBJ2-4; the match to TRBD1 covers 10 bases. This CDR3 region has 14 residues. With V trimmed by 5 bases and J by 16 bases, 14 bases remained unmatched. The germline V gene encodes CDR1 SEHNR and CDR2 FQNEAQ (reference sequence). The CDR3 loop reads CASSHRDRGRVFYF. The CDR3 coding sequence is TGTGCCAGCAGCCACCGGGACAGGGGACGAGTATTCTACTTC.